One T cell receptor (beta chain) is described in this entry. Its antigen specificity is not known. This may arise from a read error, as a much more abundant clone is one base away. TCRalpha and TCRbeta libraries were amplified separately by semi-nested PCR with Advantage 2 and reverse primers in the TRAC or TRBC constant regions. The amount of total RNA going into first-strand cDNA synthesis ranged between roughly 3.5 and 550 ng. TCR cDNA libraries were generated by 5'-RACE using the SMARTer PCR cDNA Synthesis kit, with a poly-dT primer for first-strand synthesis. Semi-nested constant-region reverse primers carried 5-nucleotide sample-specific barcodes, and products were cleaned with the Zymo DNA Clean and Concentrator-5 kit. Up to ten barcoded samples were pooled, ligated to Illumina adaptors and sequenced as 2 x 150 bp paired-end reads on an Illumina MiSeq. The source study handled its data this way. After demultiplexing, reads were aligned with BLAT to a custom library containing all human TRAV, TRAJ, TRBV, TRBD and TRBJ combinations from IMGT. The best BLAT hits were picked using pslCDnaFilter (-maxAligns=1, -ignoreIntrons), and custom Perl scripts were used to calculate clonotype frequencies. Using fastp trimming at Q25 and MiXCR clonotype assembly, TCRdb reanalyzed the public sequencing data and kept in-frame beta chains. Each entry merges the rows of one CDR3 protein and shows their most common DNA and genes. TCRdb's processing, not the study's, gives the V and J calls here. This sample gives about 5,400 distinct CDR3 sequences in total; 20% to 30% of them show up just once. 2.5% to 3% of the sample lies in the top ten.

Artificial thymic organoids were built by aggregating human HSPCs with MS5 murine stromal cells transduced with human DLL1, cultured at an air-liquid interface. FACS-purified CD34+CD3- hematopoietic stem and progenitor cells depleted of residual T cells were used to seed the organoids. Organoids were cultured in serum-free RB27 medium: RPMI 1640 supplemented with B27, FLT3L, IL-7 and ascorbic acid. Before RNA extraction, CD3+TCRalphabeta+CD8 single positive T cells from organoids and thymus were sorted by FACS. For each sample, the RNeasy Micro kit was used to purify total RNA from about 40,000 to 200,000 sorted cells, and RNA quality was checked on an Agilent RNA 6000 Nano chip. The record originates from a study of T cells generated in artificial thymic organoids (dated by TCRdb to about 2017). General notes on the study: The study compared TCR alpha and beta CDR3 repertoires of CD8 single positive T cells derived from in vitro artificial thymic organoids with the repertoires of thymic and peripheral blood naive CD8 T cells. Displayed repertoire sequencing data were described as representative of three independent experiments.

V has 9 bases trimmed and J has 8 bases trimmed; junction bases matching no gene number 3. As encoded in the germline V gene, CDR1 is KGHDR while CDR2 is SFDVKD. Taken from cysteine to phenylalanine, the CDR3 has 11 residues. Only CDR3 DNA remains: 33 bases, in frame from the first base. Broader findings and caveats from the paper: No skewed Valpha or Vbeta usage appeared in organoid-derived T cells, arguing against dominance of unconventional lineages or clonal expansions. Physiological TCR clonotype diversity, comparable to that of thymic and blood naive CD8 T cells, was observed in organoid-derived CD8 single positive T cells.

The material sequenced was naive CD8+ T cells grown in artificial thymic organoids from cord blood stem and progenitor cells. Per the publication, the cell subset or site label means: CD3+TCRalphabeta+CD8SP T cells; for blood, CD45RO-CCR7+ naive CD8+ T cells. This chain joins TRBV24-1 to TRBJ2-1, with 7 middle bases fitting TRBD2. The TCR comes from a human donor who gave cord blood stem cells for thymic organoid culture, a cardiac surgery patient who gave postnatal thymus, or a blood donor (not recorded which). The DNA is TGTGCCACCGGGAGGGGCTATGAGCAGTTCTTC. This sequence encodes CATGRGYEQFF.